The 20 T cell receptor beta chains reported below all come from one sample, sequenced in a study of read filtering for tumor transcriptome and immune sequencing. Molecular barcoded adaptors covering alpha/delta and beta/gamma chains were used on roughly 400 ng RNA. TCRdb called the reads again in MiXCR, with one record for every CDR3 protein. The table lists 94,000 or so distinct CDR3 sequences, approximately 13% of them singletons. Sequenced input: a population of CD138-negative cells sorted from bone marrow. The receptors were sampled from a donor over 35 with multiple myeloma.

This clonotype has ten or more counts. This sequence joins TRBV25-1 and TRBJ2-1; 9 bases match TRBD2. The V gene end was trimmed by 2 bases and the J gene end by 12 bases; junction bases not matched to a gene: 11. The length of the CDR3 is 15 residues. The germline gives CDR1 MGHDK, CDR2 SYGVNS. For the CDR3, the DNA is TGTGCCAGCAGTGAACGGGAGGCGGGAGGGGATATGCAGTTCTTC. Translating gives CASSEREAGGDMQFF. Using reference TRBV25-1 and TRBJ2-1 for the parts outside the CDR3, the full variable domain is EADIYQTPRYLVIGTGKKITLECSQTMGHDKMYWYQQDPGMELHLIHYSYGVNSTEKGDLSSESTVSRIRTEHFPLTLESARPSHTSQYLCASSEREAGGDMQFFGPGTRLTVL.

This clonotype was detected many times. One end of the junction fails to match germline, which may point to a read error. The chain links TRBV29-1 to TRBJ2-1; the match to TRBD2 covers 7 bases. There are 15 residues in the CDR3. The V gene's germline CDR1 is SQVTM and CDR2 ANQGSEA. DNA of the CDR3: TGCAGCGTTCCCAGCGGGATGGTATCCTACAATGGGCAGTTCTTC. The encoded protein is CSVPSGMVSYNGQFF.

This clonotype was counted many times. The rearrangement joins TRBV5-1 to TRBJ2-1, with TRBD2 as a possible D gene (5 bases). The CDR3 length is 14 residues. The germline V gene encodes CDR1 SGHRS and CDR2 YFSETQ. The germline V and J ends were trimmed by 2 bases and 0 bases, with 6 bases remaining between them. CDR3 protein: CASSFGSSYNEQFF. The CDR3 nucleotides are TGCGCCAGCAGCTTTGGGAGCTCCTACAATGAGCAGTTCTTC.

A note on this clonotype: This may stem from a read error, because a much larger clone lies one nucleotide away. The CDR3 does not end in the conserved phenylalanine or tryptophan, so this is likely a read error. The V and J genes are TRBV7-9 and TRBJ1-5, with TRBD1 identical over 7 bases. Germline CDR1 reads SEHNR; CDR2 reads FQNEAQ (reference sequence). This CDR3 spans 14 amino acids. The J segment lost 4 bases and the V segment lost 5 bases, leaving 5 bases of the junction unmatched. The chain's CDR3 is CASSDRVGNQPQHL. For the CDR3, the DNA is TGTGCCAGCAGCGACAGGGTTGGGAATCAGCCCCAGCATTTA.

The chain has TRBV6-1 and TRBJ2-1; 13 bases are a match to TRBD2. The V segment lost 5 bases and the J segment 8 bases; nucleotides outside the gene matches: 12. The CDR3 is 17 residues long. Germline V CDR1 and CDR2: MNHNS, SASEGT. The CDR3 region is CASSFPSGTSGIDEQFF. Here the CDR3 DNA reads TGTGCCAGCAGTTTCCCCTCCGGGACTAGCGGGATAGATGAGCAGTTCTTC.

In this sample, this clonotype turned up many times. V is TRBV10-2 and J is TRBJ2-7; tentatively, D is TRBD2 (5 bases). This CDR3 has 13 residues. Trimming removed 1 base at V and 4 bases at J, with 8 bases between. Germline V gives CDR1 WSHSY, CDR2 SAAADI. The CDR3 DNA sequence: TGCGCCAGCAGTGAGTTTCGCGGGTACGAGCAGTACTTC. Its translation is CASSEFRGYEQYF.

Note on this clonotype: This may be a read error, as it is one base from a much larger clone. The chain uses TRBV2 and TRBJ2-5; the D gene is possibly TRBD1 (6 bases). This CDR3 spans 12 amino acids. V was shortened by 10 bases and J by 0 bases, with 9 bases between the two germline ends. Germline loops: CDR1 SNHLY, CDR2 FYNNEI. The CDR3 DNA reads TGTGCCACCCGACAGGACCAAGAGACCCAGTACTTC. Its translation: CATRQDQETQYF.

This clonotype is medium-sized (0.01 to 0.1%) in the sample. The J gene is TRBJ2-1, the V gene TRBV11-2; 11 bases fit TRBD2. The CDR3 has 15 residues. The germline CDR1 and CDR2 sequences are SGHAT and FQNNGV. J lost 6 bases, V lost 1 base, and 2 bases had no gene match. The CDR3 sequence is CASSLGLAGINEQFF. CDR3 bases: TGTGCCAGCAGCTTAGGACTAGCGGGGATCAATGAGCAGTTCTTC.

This chain uses TRBV7-3 with TRBJ2-3, with D tentatively TRBD2 (6 bases). V lost 5 bases, J lost 6 bases, and 15 bases lay in between. The CDR3 has 14 amino acids. Germline V CDR1 and CDR2: SGHTA, FQGTGA. Here the CDR3 reads CASSEGLPADTQYF. The CDR3 DNA is TGTGCCAGCAGCGAGGGACTTCCCGCGGATACGCAGTATTTT.

In this sample, this clonotype turned up a few times. A read error may account for a junction end that differs from germline. The chain links TRBV6-6 to TRBJ2-5, with 8 bases identical to TRBD1. The germline gives CDR1 MNHNY, CDR2 SVGAGI (reference sequence). The CDR3 has 13 amino acids. The CDR3 spells CASSAGTGETRYF. In DNA, the CDR3 is TGTGCCAGCAGTGCCGGGACAGGAGAGACCCGGTACTTC.

This clonotype was counted many times. The DNA of the CDR3 is TGTGCCAGCAGACGAGGACAGGGGCGAGGTGGTACGCAGTATTTT. It translates to CASRRGQGRGGTQYF. This chain uses TRBV6-5 with TRBJ2-3; TRBD1 aligns across 9 bases. J lost 8 bases, V lost 6 bases, and 12 bases had no gene match. Germline V lookup: CDR1 MNHEY, CDR2 SVGAGI. This CDR3 spans 15 amino acids.

This clonotype turned up a few times. One end of the junction does not line up with germline, which may come from a read error. This chain connects TRBV20-1 to TRBJ1-1, with D possibly being TRBD1 (6 bases). There are 14 residues in the CDR3. The V gene's germline CDR1 is DFQATT and CDR2 SNEGSKA (reference sequence). The CDR3 nucleotides are TGCAGTGCTAGAGATCGCGGGGGACACACTGATGCTTTCTTT. Protein product: CSARDRGGHTDAFF.

This clonotype was observed many times. The V gene is TRBV7-9, the J gene TRBJ1-3; D is uncertain. CDR3 length equals 14 residues. The germline V gene encodes CDR1 SEHNR and CDR2 FQNEAQ (reference sequence). Between the trimmed V and J ends, which lost 5 bases and 3 bases, there was a span of 11 bases. The CDR3: CASSPTPGGNTIYF. DNA for the CDR3: TGTGCCAGCAGCCCGACGCCGGGTGGAAACACCATATATTTT.

Many counts were recorded for this clonotype. V usage is TRBV7-3 and J usage is TRBJ2-5, with 9 bases identical to TRBD1. V gave up 4 bases and J gave up 4 bases; unmatched junction bases: 4. This CDR3 is built from 14 residues. Germline loops: CDR1 SGHTA, CDR2 FQGTGA. DNA for the CDR3: TGTGCCAGCAGCTCTACAGGGGGCAGAGAGACCCAGTACTTC. Translating gives CASSSTGGRETQYF.

There are many counts of this clonotype. The chain employs TRBV20-1 and TRBJ2-1; 14 nucleotides line up with TRBD2. Germline trimming cut 5 bases from V and 9 bases from J; bases unmatched to any gene: 9. The CDR3 has 15 amino acids. Germline V gene sequence: CDR1 DFQATT, CDR2 SNEGSKA (reference sequence). CDR3 sequence: CSAPGTSGRDGEQFF. CDR3 nucleotides: TGCAGTGCTCCTGGGACTAGCGGGAGAGACGGTGAGCAGTTCTTC.

This clonotype was counted many times. The chain is built from TRBV6-1 and TRBJ2-5; the D gene could be TRBD1 or TRBD2 (5 bases each). Trimming shortened V by 4 bases and J by 7 bases, and 13 bases separated the two germline ends. This CDR3 region has 13 residues. Germline V lookup: CDR1 MNHNS, CDR2 SASEGT. CDR3 amino acids: CASSGEGFGTQYF. CDR3 bases: TGTGCCAGCAGTGGAGAGGGGTTCGGGACCCAGTACTTC.

This clonotype was found many times. The gene calls are TRBV20-1 and TRBJ1-2, with D perhaps matching TRBD1 (5 bases). Germline V gene sequence: CDR1 DFQATT, CDR2 SNEGSKA (reference sequence). V lost 3 bases and J lost 13, with 15 bases in between. The length of the CDR3 is 11 residues. CDR3 DNA sequence: TGCAGTGCTAGTCCGACCAGGGCCCCCACCTTC. It codes for CSASPTRAPTF.

This clonotype was seen many times. V gene TRBV5-5 combines with J gene TRBJ2-1; D remains ambiguous. Germline V gene lookup returns CDR1 SGHKS and CDR2 YYEKEE (reference sequence). CDR3 length: 12 amino acids. V lost 4 bases, J lost 9 bases, and 11 bases lay in between. The CDR3 loop reads CASSPDLLEQFF. For the CDR3, the DNA is TGTGCCAGCAGCCCTGACCTTCTTGAGCAGTTCTTC.

The table lists this clonotype with many counts. The rearrangement joins TRBV7-9 to TRBJ2-1, with a possible D match to TRBD1 (7 bases). V was cut by 7 bases and J by 4 bases, with 20 bases left in between. The CDR3 is made up of 16 amino acids. CDR1 SEHNR and CDR2 FQNEAQ come from the germline V gene (reference sequence). For the CDR3, the DNA is TGTGCCAGCACCCCTAAAGGAGGGGGCGGGTACAATGAGCAGTTCTTC. Its protein product is CASTPKGGGGYNEQFF.

This clonotype was seen a handful of times. Mismatch with germline at one junction end may stem from a read error. This sequence joins TRBV3-1 and TRBJ1-2; 7 bases fit TRBD1. Germline V gene data show CDR1 as LGHDT and CDR2 as YNNKEL (reference sequence). This CDR3 is built from 16 residues. The CDR3 bases are TGTGCCAGCAGCCCCACTACCCCGACAGGGCGCTATAGCTACACCTTC. This gives the protein CASSPTTPTGRYSYTF.